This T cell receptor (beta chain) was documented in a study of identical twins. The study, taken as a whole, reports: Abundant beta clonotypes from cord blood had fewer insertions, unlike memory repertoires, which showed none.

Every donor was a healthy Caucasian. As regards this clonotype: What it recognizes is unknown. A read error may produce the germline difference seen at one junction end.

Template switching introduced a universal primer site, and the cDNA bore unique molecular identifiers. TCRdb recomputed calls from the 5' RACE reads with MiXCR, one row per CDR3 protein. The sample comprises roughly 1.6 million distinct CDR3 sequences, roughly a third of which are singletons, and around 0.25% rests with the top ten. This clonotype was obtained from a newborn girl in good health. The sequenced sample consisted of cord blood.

The DNA of the CDR3 is TGCGCCAGCAGCTTGGCCGAGGGCACTGAAGCTTTCTTT. It codes for CASSLAEGTEAFF. This chain connects TRBV7-2 to TRBJ1-1; D not certain. CDR3 length: 13 residues. The germline V gene has CDR1 SGHTA and CDR2 FQGNSA.